This T cell receptor (beta chain) was recovered during a study of CD8 T cells in ankylosing spondylitis. This clonotype was picked up many times. MiXCR was run by TCRdb on the 5' RACE reads, yielding one entry per CDR3 protein. The sample lists about 340,000 distinct CDR3 sequences, under 15% occurring once. The receptor comes from a male donor with ankylosing spondylitis or in good health (not recorded which). The sample was blood, either unsorted or a sorted T cell fraction (not recorded which).

Here the CDR3 DNA reads TGTGCCAGCAGTCCCTCGACGGGCTATGGCTACACCTTC. Translated, it gives CASSPSTGYGYTF. This rearrangement joins TRBV12-3 or TRBV12-4 to TRBJ1-2, with no clear D. Deletions cut 5 bases from V and 4 bases from J, with 11 bases between. This CDR3 has 13 amino acids.